One T cell receptor (beta chain) is described in this entry. This record comes from a study of T cells in tuberculosis. Latent tuberculosis screening used tuberculin skin test and IGRA at entry. V was clipped by 6 bases and J by 8 bases; unmatched bases: 10. This CDR3 contains 16 residues. The germline gives CDR1 MDHEN, CDR2 SYDVKM. Libraries were prepared by immunoSEQ multiplex PCR; TCRdb keeps only in-frame clonotypes and omits some of them. The table has over 30,000 clones, 97% seen once. The sequence came from a donor under 30 with latent tuberculosis or without tuberculosis infection. This chain connects TRBV28 to TRBJ1-4; TRBD1 matches at 12 bases. The specimen sequenced was PBMCs. CDR3 sequence: CASRKPGQGAGEKLFF. DNA of the CDR3: TGTGCCAGCAGGAAACCGGGACAGGGGGCGGGGGAAAAACTGTTTTTT.